This T cell receptor beta chain is drawn from a study of T cell responses to AZD1222 COVID-19 vaccine. Study-wide results and caveats: The study identified only five to seven AZD1222 recipients as seropositive at baseline. Researchers took repertoire samples only after the peak T cell response had come. A reported finding is that nearly half of spike-specific TCRs target unmutated variant regions.

Assay: immunoSEQ multiplex PCR; the TCRdb copy retains only in-frame clones and omits some. The data show roughly 93,000 clones, roughly 89% seen once. V lost 6 bases to trimming and J lost 0 bases, with 11 bases between them. This CDR3 is 14 amino acids long. Germline lookup yields CDR1 MNHEY and CDR2 SMNVEV (reference sequence). This clone was picked up a small number of times. Its cognate antigen is unknown. Material: peripheral blood, obtained on day 0 of MenACWY control vaccination. This TCR came from an adult in good health. V is TRBV27 and J is TRBJ1-2; the D gene is possibly TRBD1 (5 bases). CDR3 sequence reads: CASREGRANYGYTF. The CDR3 bases are TGTGCCAGCAGGGAGGGACGCGCTAACTATGGCTACACCTTC.